This is a list of T cell receptor beta chains from one sample in a study of cytomegalovirus exposure and HLA in healthy donors. Profiled with immunoSEQ multiplex PCR; TCRdb holds only in-frame clones, not every one. The table has over 140,000 clones, 80% seen once. Sequencing input: PBMCs. These receptors were obtained from a man aged 45-60 years in good health and CMV-seronegative. The CDR3 runs from the conserved cysteine through the conserved F or W. D genes are given only for firm matches. Size is stated for part of the rows, as once, few or many counts, or as a class when the clone is expanded.

TRBJ2-7 | TRBV7-9 | TRBD2 | - | TGTGCCAGCAGCTTAGGGCGGGAGGGCCTCGAGCAGTACTTC | CASSLGREGLEQYF
TRBJ2-7 | TRBV27 | TRBD1 | - | TGTGCCAGCAGTGAGGGACAGGGGGCGACCCACGAGCAGTACTTC | CASSEGQGATHEQYF
TRBJ2-7 | TRBV4-1 | TRBD2 | - | TGCGCCAGCAGCCAAGATTCTAGCGGTTCCTTCGGGGGGGAGCAGTACTTC | CASSQDSSGSFGGEQYF
TRBJ2-5 | TRBV6-5 | TRBD1 | - | TGTGCCAGCAGTCGGGACAGGGGGAAAGAGACCCAGTACTTC | CASSRDRGKETQYF
TRBJ1-4 | TRBV28 | TRBD1 | - | TGTGCCAGCACCCTCTCCAATAGGGGGCGCGCTACTAATGAAAAACTGTTTTTT | CASTLSNRGRATNEKLFF
TRBJ1-4 | TRBV5-1 | - | - | TGCGCCAGCAGCTCCACAACAGGCATCAATGAAAAACTGTTTTTT | CASSSTTGINEKLFF
TRBJ2-1 | TRBV5-8 | - | - | TGTGCCAGCAGCCCAGGAGGGGCTGAATACAATGAGCAGTTCTTC | CASSPGGAEYNEQFF
TRBJ1-1 | TRBV28 | - | - | TGTGCCAGCAGTACCCCGGGGGGGCGAAACACTGAAGCTTTCTTT | CASSTPGGRNTEAFF
TRBJ1-5 | TRBV29-1 | TRBD1 | - | TGCAGCGCCGGGACAGGGGCTGAACAGCCCCAGCATTTT | CSAGTGAEQPQHF
TRBJ1-5 | TRBV15 | - | - | TGTGCCACCAGCAGAGGATTTCGAGGGAGAATTCAGCCCCAGCATTTT | CATSRGFRGRIQPQHF
TRBJ1-1 | TRBV5-1 | TRBD1 | - | TGCGCCAGCAGCCCGCGGACAGGCCGGAACACTGAAGCTTTCTTT | CASSPRTGRNTEAFF
TRBJ1-3 | TRBV5-4 | TRBD1 | - | TGTGCCAGCAGCCGGCGGGACAGCGGAAACACCATATATTTT | CASSRRDSGNTIYF
TRBJ2-7 | TRBV4-2 | TRBD1 | few | TGTGCCAGCAGCCAAGGGGCACAGGGGAGTACCTACGAGCAGTACTTC | CASSQGAQGSTYEQYF
TRBJ1-2 | TRBV28 | - | - | TGTGCCAGCAGTTTAATGCCCCAACCTACCTATGGCTACACCTTC | CASSLMPQPTYGYTF
TRBJ2-3 | TRBV4-1 | - | - | TGCGCCAGCAGCCAAGGTATGGGCCAGCTGGGAGATACGCAGTATTTT | CASSQGMGQLGDTQYF
TRBJ2-7 | TRBV4-2 | TRBD1 | - | TGTGCCAGCAGCCAAGGAGGGACAGGGGACCCCTACGAGCAGTACTTC | CASSQGGTGDPYEQYF
TRBJ2-5 | TRBV19 | TRBD1 | once | TGTGCCAGTAGTTGGGACAGGGGGCGGGAGACCCAGTACTTC | CASSWDRGRETQYF
TRBJ2-6 | TRBV2 | - | - | TGTGCCAGCATTGACCTCTCTGGGGCCAACGTCCTGACTTTC | CASIDLSGANVLTF
TRBJ1-6 | TRBV19 | TRBD1 | - | TGTGCCAGTAGTCCGACAGGGGTAAATTCACCCCTCCACTTT | CASSPTGVNSPLHF
TRBJ2-1 | TRBV7-2 | - | - | TGTGCCAGCAGCCCGGGAGAGGGCAATGAGCAGTTCTTC | CASSPGEGNEQFF
TRBJ2-7 | TRBV11-3 | - | - | TGTGCCAGCAGCTTACACGACAACCCCTACGAGCAGTACTTC | CASSLHDNPYEQYF
TRBJ2-7 | TRBV6-6 | TRBD2 | - | TGTGCCAGCAGTTACTCTAGCGGGAGGACTTACGAGCAGTACTTC | CASSYSSGRTYEQYF
TRBJ1-1 | TRBV7-2 | - | - | TGTGCCAGCTCTACATCTATACACAGGGTAGACACTGAAGCTTTCTTT | CASSTSIHRVDTEAFF
TRBJ2-3 | TRBV21-1 | - | - | TGTGCCAGCAGCAAAGCGCTAACCCGGGGAGAGGAAGATACGCAGTATTTT | CASSKALTRGEEDTQYF
TRBJ2-1 | TRBV15 | TRBD2 | - | TGTGCCACCAGCAGAGATCGAGCGGGAGGGCCCCGTTTTATGAATGAGCAGTTCTTC | CATSRDRAGGPRFMNEQFF
TRBJ2-2 | TRBV6-5 | TRBD2 | - | TGTGCCAGCAGTATAGGACTAGCGGATACCGGGGAGCTGTTTTTT | CASSIGLADTGELFF
TRBJ1-1 | TRBV25-1 | TRBD1 | - | TGTGCCAGCACCGGACAGGAGAACACTGAAGCTTTCTTT | CASTGQENTEAFF
TRBJ1-5 | TRBV21-1 | - | once | TGTGCCAGCAGCCCTCGGCGGGGGGGTCAGCCCCAGCATTTT | CASSPRRGGQPQHF
TRBJ1-5 | TRBV10-2 | TRBD1 | once | TGCGCCAGCAGTGAGATCAGGGGGAATCAGCCCCAGCATTTT | CASSEIRGNQPQHF
TRBJ1-2 | TRBV5-4 | - | - | TGTGCCAGCAGCACCGACTTTAACTATGGCTACACCTTC | CASSTDFNYGYTF
TRBJ2-7 | TRBV2 | TRBD2 | - | TGTGCCAGCAGACTAACTAGCGGGTACGGGAGCAAGCAGTACTTC | CASRLTSGYGSKQYF
TRBJ1-1 | TRBV4-2 | TRBD1 | few | TGTGCCAGCAGCCAAGAAGAGGGACAGGGACACACTGAAGCTTTCTTT | CASSQEEGQGHTEAFF
TRBJ2-3 | TRBV4-2 | TRBD2 | - | TGTGCCAGCAGTGTTCAGACTAGCGGCACAGATACGCAGTATTTT | CASSVQTSGTDTQYF
TRBJ1-5 | TRBV7-9 | TRBD1 | - | TGTGCCAGCAGCACGGGACAGGGGGTGATTCAGCCCCAGCATTTT | CASSTGQGVIQPQHF
TRBJ2-3 | TRBV15 | TRBD2 | - | TGTGCCACCAGCAGCCTAGCGGGGCTAAGCACAGATACGCAGTATTTT | CATSSLAGLSTDTQYF
TRBJ1-2 | TRBV5-5 | TRBD1 | - | TGTGCCAGCAGCTGGGGGTACAGGGGAGACTATGGCTACACCTTC | CASSWGYRGDYGYTF
TRBJ1-1 | TRBV9 | - | few | TGTGCCAGCAGCGTAGATTTGGGGCCCAACACTGAAGCTTTCTTT | CASSVDLGPNTEAFF